This is a list of T cell receptor beta chains from one sample in a study of T-cell memory formation after mild COVID-19. TCRdb reprocessed the 5' RACE reads via MiXCR and lists one record per CDR3 protein. This sample yields some 180,000 distinct CDR3 sequences, of which 10% to 15% are seen a single time; roughly 3.3% belongs to the top ten. The sample comprised PBMCs or a T cell subset sorted from them (not recorded which). These receptors were collected from a man younger than 35 who had mild COVID-19 (a few samples of this study predate the infection). Cell type and time point are not known. CDR3s include the opening cysteine and the closing phenylalanine or tryptophan. The D gene is left open where the match is weak. Only some rows state a clone size, as once, few, many or a class for expanded clones.

J gene: TRBJ2-2; V gene: TRBV7-9; D gene: -; clone size: many; CDR3 DNA: TGTGCCAGCAGCTTAGATGGTGGTGCCACCGGGGAGCTGTTTTTT; CDR3 protein: CASSLDGGATGELFF
J gene: TRBJ2-5; V gene: TRBV7-9; D gene: -; clone size: -; CDR3 DNA: TGTGCCAGCAGCTTAATAGGGGCAGAAGTGTACCAAGAGACCCAGTACTTC; CDR3 protein: CASSLIGAEVYQETQYF
J gene: TRBJ2-3; V gene: TRBV24-1; D gene: -; clone size: many; CDR3 DNA: TGTGCCACCAGTGGGAGCACAGATACGCAGTATTTT; CDR3 protein: CATSGSTDTQYF
J gene: TRBJ2-4; V gene: TRBV15; D gene: TRBD2; clone size: few; CDR3 DNA: TGTGCCACCAGCGACGGGACTAGCGGGGTGGCCAAAAACATTCAGTACTTC; CDR3 protein: CATSDGTSGVAKNIQYF
J gene: TRBJ1-2; V gene: TRBV5-8; D gene: TRBD1; clone size: few; CDR3 DNA: TGTGCCAGCGGGGACAGGGGTTACTATGGCTACACCTTC; CDR3 protein: CASGDRGYYGYTF
J gene: TRBJ1-5; V gene: TRBV6-1; D gene: -; clone size: few; CDR3 DNA: TGTGCCAGCAGGGGAGGGGGTCAGCCCCAGCATTTT; CDR3 protein: CASRGGGQPQHF
J gene: TRBJ2-3; V gene: TRBV29-1; D gene: TRBD2; clone size: few; CDR3 DNA: TGCAGCGGAATTTCTAGCGGTGGCACAGATACGCAGTATTTT; CDR3 protein: CSGISSGGTDTQYF
J gene: TRBJ2-3; V gene: TRBV5-5; D gene: -; clone size: few; CDR3 DNA: TGTGCCAGCAGGGAGGCGGGGACAGATACGCAGTATTTT; CDR3 protein: CASREAGTDTQYF
J gene: TRBJ2-1; V gene: TRBV18; D gene: -; clone size: -; CDR3 DNA: TGTGCCAGCTCACCATACTCCACAGGGCAGGTTGGTGAGCAGTTCTTC; CDR3 protein: CASSPYSTGQVGEQFF
J gene: TRBJ2-7; V gene: TRBV6-5; D gene: -; clone size: few; CDR3 DNA: TGTGCCAGCAGCGCCACAGGGGAGCAGTACTTC; CDR3 protein: CASSATGEQYF
J gene: TRBJ1-2; V gene: TRBV28; D gene: -; clone size: -; CDR3 DNA: TGTGCCAGCAGTCTCCCCGACGCCGCGCGTGGCTACACCTTC; CDR3 protein: CASSLPDAARGYTF
J gene: TRBJ1-1; V gene: TRBV5-1; D gene: -; clone size: -; CDR3 DNA: TGCGCCAGCAGCCCACTAGGACAGCCGAACACTGAAGCTTTCTTT; CDR3 protein: CASSPLGQPNTEAFF
J gene: TRBJ2-5; V gene: TRBV4-1; D gene: -; clone size: -; CDR3 DNA: TGCGCCAGCAGCCAAGTTACCGGGCTATGGAAAGAGACCCAGTACTTC; CDR3 protein: CASSQVTGLWKETQYF
J gene: TRBJ2-3; V gene: TRBV12-3/TRBV12-4; D gene: -; clone size: -; CDR3 DNA: TGTGCCAGCAGAAAGTCCGAAGGGGCAGATACGCAGTATTTT; CDR3 protein: CASRKSEGADTQYF
J gene: TRBJ1-2; V gene: TRBV20-1; D gene: -; clone size: many; CDR3 DNA: TGCAGTGCTAGAGACAGGGAACCCTATGGCTACACCTTC; CDR3 protein: CSARDREPYGYTF
J gene: TRBJ2-2; V gene: TRBV5-5; D gene: TRBD1; clone size: -; CDR3 DNA: TGTGCCAGCAGCTTAGAAGGGGGCAGGACCGGGGAGCTGTTTTTT; CDR3 protein: CASSLEGGRTGELFF
J gene: TRBJ1-5; V gene: TRBV2; D gene: -; clone size: -; CDR3 DNA: TGTGCCAGCCGAACTTTGACAGGGCCCCAGCATTTT; CDR3 protein: CASRTLTGPQHF
J gene: TRBJ2-1; V gene: TRBV7-2; D gene: TRBD2; clone size: -; CDR3 DNA: TGTGCCAGCAGCTCCCGCCAGCGGGGGGGTTACAATGAGCAGTTCTTC; CDR3 protein: CASSSRQRGGYNEQFF
J gene: TRBJ2-2; V gene: TRBV13; D gene: TRBD1; clone size: few; CDR3 DNA: TGTGCCAGCAGCCACGGGACAGAGAACACCGGGGAGCTGTTTTTT; CDR3 protein: CASSHGTENTGELFF
J gene: TRBJ1-1; V gene: TRBV20-1; D gene: TRBD1; clone size: few; CDR3 DNA: TGCAGTGCTAGTAACCCGGGACAGGGGATGAACACTGAAGCTTTCTTT; CDR3 protein: CSASNPGQGMNTEAFF
J gene: TRBJ1-6; V gene: TRBV9; D gene: -; clone size: -; CDR3 DNA: TGTGCCAGCAGCCCTGGTTTTAGTTCACCCCTCCACTTT; CDR3 protein: CASSPGFSSPLHF
J gene: TRBJ1-6; V gene: TRBV10-3; D gene: -; clone size: -; CDR3 DNA: TGTGCCACCGCCGGGGCAACAGCAGGACGTTCACCCCTCCACTTT; CDR3 protein: CATAGATAGRSPLHF
J gene: TRBJ2-4; V gene: TRBV10-2; D gene: TRBD2; clone size: -; CDR3 DNA: TGCGCCAGTGGACTAGGGAACATTCAGTACTTC; CDR3 protein: CASGLGNIQYF
J gene: TRBJ2-3; V gene: TRBV5-4; D gene: -; clone size: few; CDR3 DNA: TGTGCCAGCAGCCAGAATCCGGGACTGAGCACAGATACGCAGTATTTT; CDR3 protein: CASSQNPGLSTDTQYF